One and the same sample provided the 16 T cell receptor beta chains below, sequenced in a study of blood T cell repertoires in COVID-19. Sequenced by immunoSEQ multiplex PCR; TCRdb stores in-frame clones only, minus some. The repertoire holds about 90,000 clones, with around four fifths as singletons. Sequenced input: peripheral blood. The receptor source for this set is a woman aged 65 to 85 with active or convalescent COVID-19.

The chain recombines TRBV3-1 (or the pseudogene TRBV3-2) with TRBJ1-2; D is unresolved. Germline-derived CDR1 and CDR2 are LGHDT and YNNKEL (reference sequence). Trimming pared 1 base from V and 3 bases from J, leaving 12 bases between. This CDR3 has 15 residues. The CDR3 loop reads CASSQGMAEYYGYTF. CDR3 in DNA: TGTGCCAGCAGCCAAGGTATGGCAGAATACTATGGCTACACCTTC.

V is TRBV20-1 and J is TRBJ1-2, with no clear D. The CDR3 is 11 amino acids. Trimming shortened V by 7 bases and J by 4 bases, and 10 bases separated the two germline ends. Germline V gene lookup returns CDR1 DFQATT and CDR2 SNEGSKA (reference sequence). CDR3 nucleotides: TGCAGTGGGGCAGGCCTCTATGGCTACACCTTC. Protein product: CSGAGLYGYTF.

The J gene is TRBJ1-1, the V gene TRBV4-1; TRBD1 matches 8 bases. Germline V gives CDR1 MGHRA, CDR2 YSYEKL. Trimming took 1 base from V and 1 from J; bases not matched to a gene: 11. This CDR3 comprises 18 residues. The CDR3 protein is CASSQVLARGRSNTEAFF. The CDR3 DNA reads TGCGCCAGCAGCCAAGTACTTGCCAGGGGGCGATCGAACACTGAAGCTTTCTTT.

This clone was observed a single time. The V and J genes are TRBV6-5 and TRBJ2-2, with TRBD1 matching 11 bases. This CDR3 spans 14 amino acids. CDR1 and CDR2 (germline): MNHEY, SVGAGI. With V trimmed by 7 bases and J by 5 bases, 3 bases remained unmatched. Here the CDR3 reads CASTGQGETGELFF. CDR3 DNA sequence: TGTGCCAGCACGGGACAGGGGGAGACCGGGGAGCTGTTTTTT.

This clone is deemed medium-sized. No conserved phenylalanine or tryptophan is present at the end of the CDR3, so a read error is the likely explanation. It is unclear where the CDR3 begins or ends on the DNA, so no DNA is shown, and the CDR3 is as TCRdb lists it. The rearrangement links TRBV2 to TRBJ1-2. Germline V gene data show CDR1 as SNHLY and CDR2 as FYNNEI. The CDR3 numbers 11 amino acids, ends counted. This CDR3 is CASSEAEGLSS.

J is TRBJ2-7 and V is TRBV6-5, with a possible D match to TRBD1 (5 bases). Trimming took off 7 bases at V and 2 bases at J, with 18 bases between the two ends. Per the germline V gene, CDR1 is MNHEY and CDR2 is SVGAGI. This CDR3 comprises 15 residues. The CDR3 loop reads CASKGDSLGTYEQYF. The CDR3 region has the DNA TGTGCCAGCAAAGGTGACAGTCTAGGGACCTACGAGCAGTACTTC.

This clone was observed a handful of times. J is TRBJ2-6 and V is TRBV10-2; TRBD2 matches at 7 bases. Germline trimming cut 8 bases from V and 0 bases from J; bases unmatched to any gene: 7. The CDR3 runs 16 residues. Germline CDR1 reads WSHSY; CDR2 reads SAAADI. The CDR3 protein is CASRKGGGSGANVLTF. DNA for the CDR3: TGCGCCAGCCGAAAGGGCGGGGGCTCTGGGGCCAACGTCCTGACTTTC.

CDR3 in DNA: TGTGCCACCAGTGTCTCGGCGGGGACAGGGATTAGCACAGATACGCAGTATTTT. This encodes CATSVSAGTGISTDTQYF. The chain links TRBV24-1 to TRBJ2-3; 9 bases align to TRBD1. The CDR3 length is 18 residues. Trimming removed 5 bases from V and 0 bases from J; junction bases left unmatched: 11. Germline CDR1 and CDR2: KGHDR and SFDVKD.

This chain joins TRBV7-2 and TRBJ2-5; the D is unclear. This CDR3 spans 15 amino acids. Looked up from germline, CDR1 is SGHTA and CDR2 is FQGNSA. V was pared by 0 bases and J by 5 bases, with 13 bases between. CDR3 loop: CASSLAPTPGETQYF. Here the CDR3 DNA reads TGTGCCAGCAGCTTAGCGCCAACTCCCGGGGAGACCCAGTACTTC.

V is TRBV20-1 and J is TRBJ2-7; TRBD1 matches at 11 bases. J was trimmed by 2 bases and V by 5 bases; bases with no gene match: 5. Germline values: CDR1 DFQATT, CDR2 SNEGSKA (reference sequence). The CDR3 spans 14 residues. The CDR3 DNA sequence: TGCAGTGCTGGTGTGGGACAGGGGGCCTACGAGCAGTACTTC. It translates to CSAGVGQGAYEQYF.

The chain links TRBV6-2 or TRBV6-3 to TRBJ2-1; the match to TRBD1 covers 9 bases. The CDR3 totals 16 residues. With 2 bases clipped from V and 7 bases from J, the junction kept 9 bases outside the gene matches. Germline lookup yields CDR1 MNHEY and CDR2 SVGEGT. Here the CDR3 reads CASSYPGQGLRNEQFF. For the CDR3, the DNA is TGTGCCAGCAGTTACCCGGGACAGGGCTTAAGGAATGAGCAGTTCTTC.

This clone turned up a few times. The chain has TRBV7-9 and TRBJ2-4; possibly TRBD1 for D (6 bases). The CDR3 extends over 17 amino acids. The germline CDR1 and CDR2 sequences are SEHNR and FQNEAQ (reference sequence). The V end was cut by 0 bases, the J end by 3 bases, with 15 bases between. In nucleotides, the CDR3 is TGTGCCAGCAGCTTAGCCACAGGGAATCTTGGCAAAAACATTCAGTACTTC. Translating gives CASSLATGNLGKNIQYF.

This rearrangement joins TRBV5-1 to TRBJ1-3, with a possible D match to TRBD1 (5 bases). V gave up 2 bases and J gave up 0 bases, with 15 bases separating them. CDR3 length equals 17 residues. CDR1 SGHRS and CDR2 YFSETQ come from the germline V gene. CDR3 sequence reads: CASSLTIQVGSGNTIYF. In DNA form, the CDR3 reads TGCGCCAGCAGCTTAACGATACAGGTCGGCTCTGGAAACACCATATATTTT.

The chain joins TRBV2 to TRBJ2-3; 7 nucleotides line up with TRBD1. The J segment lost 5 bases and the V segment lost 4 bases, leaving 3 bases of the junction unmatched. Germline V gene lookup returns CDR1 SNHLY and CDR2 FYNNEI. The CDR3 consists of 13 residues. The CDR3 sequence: CASSVDRRDTQYF. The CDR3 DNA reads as TGTGCCAGCAGTGTGGACAGGAGAGATACGCAGTATTTT.

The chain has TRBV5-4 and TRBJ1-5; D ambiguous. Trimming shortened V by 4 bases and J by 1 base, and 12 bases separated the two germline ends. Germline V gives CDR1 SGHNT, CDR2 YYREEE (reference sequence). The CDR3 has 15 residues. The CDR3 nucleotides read TGTGCCAGCAGCCCACCGACATTCAGCAATCAGCCCCAGCATTTT. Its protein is CASSPPTFSNQPQHF. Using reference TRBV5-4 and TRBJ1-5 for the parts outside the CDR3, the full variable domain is ETGVTQSPTHLIKTRGQQVTLRCSSQSGHNTVSWYQQALGQGPQFIFQYYREEENGRGNFPPRFSGLQFPNYSSELNVNALELDDSALYLCASSPPTFSNQPQHFGDGTRLSIL.

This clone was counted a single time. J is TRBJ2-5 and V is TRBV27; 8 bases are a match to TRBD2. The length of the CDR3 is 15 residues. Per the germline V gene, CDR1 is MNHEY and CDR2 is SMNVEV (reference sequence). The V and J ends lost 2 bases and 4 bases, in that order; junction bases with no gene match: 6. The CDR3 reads CASSLGGGRRETQYF. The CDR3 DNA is TGTGCCAGCAGTTTAGGCGGGGGGAGAAGAGAGACCCAGTACTTC.